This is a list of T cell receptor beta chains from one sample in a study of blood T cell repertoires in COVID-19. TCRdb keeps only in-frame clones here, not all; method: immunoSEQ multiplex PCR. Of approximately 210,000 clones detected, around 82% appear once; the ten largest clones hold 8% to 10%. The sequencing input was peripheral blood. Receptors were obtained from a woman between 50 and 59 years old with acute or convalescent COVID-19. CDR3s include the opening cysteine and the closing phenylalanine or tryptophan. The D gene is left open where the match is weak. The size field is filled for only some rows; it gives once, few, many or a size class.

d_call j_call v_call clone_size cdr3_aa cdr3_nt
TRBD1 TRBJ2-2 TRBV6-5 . CASSSLTGGDTGELFF TGTGCCAGCAGTTCCTTGACAGGGGGGGACACCGGGGAGCTGTTTTTT
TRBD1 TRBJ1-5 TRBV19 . CASNPKWGQGDQPQHF TGTGCCAGTAACCCTAAATGGGGACAGGGGGATCAGCCCCAGCATTTT
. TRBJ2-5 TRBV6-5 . CASSRRGETQYF TGTGCCAGCAGCCGCAGGGGTGAGACCCAGTACTTC
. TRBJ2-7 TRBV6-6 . CASLRQGGSYEQYF TGTGCCAGCCTTCGACAGGGAGGATCCTACGAGCAGTACTTC
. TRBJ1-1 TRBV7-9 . CASSPSASSEAFF TGTGCCAGCAGCCCCTCCGCGTCGAGTGAAGCTTTCTTT
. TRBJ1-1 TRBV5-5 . CASKPSQGFTEAFF TGTGCCAGCAAACCGTCTCAGGGATTCACTGAAGCTTTCTTT
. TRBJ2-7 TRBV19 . CASSIAGEYEQYF TGTGCCAGTAGTATAGCGGGGGAATACGAGCAGTACTTC
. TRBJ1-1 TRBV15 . CATSRSTGNTEAFF TGTGCCACCAGCAGATCAACAGGGAACACTGAAGCTTTCTTT
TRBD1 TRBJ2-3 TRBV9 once CASSVGTGGSTDTQYF TGTGCCAGCAGCGTAGGTACAGGGGGGAGCACAGATACGCAGTATTTT
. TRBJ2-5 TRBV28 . CASSPSQETQYF TGTGCCAGCAGTCCATCCCAAGAGACCCAGTACTTC
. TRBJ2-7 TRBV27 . CASSLPGRAYEQYF TGTGCCAGCAGTTTACCGGGGAGAGCCTACGAGCAGTACTTC
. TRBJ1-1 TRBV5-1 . CASSLGPYMNTEAFF TGCGCCAGCAGCTTGGGTCCTTATATGAACACTGAAGCTTTCTTT
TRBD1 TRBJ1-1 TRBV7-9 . CASRPGQGLGIGRYTEAFF TGTGCCAGCAGACCGGGACAGGGCTTGGGGATTGGGCGTTACACTGAAGCTTTCTTT
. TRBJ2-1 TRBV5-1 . CASSLGPSNEQFF TGCGCCAGCAGCTTGGGGCCTAGCAATGAGCAGTTCTTC
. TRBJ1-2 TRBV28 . CASSFRGNYGYTF TGTGCCAGCAGTTTCAGGGGCAACTATGGCTACACCTTC
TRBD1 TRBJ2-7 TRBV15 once CATSRDQVRDSTYEQYF TGTGCCACCAGCAGAGATCAAGTCCGGGACAGCACCTACGAGCAGTACTTC
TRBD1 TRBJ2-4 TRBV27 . CASRTGIGNIQYF TGTGCCAGCAGGACAGGGATCGGAAACATTCAGTACTTC
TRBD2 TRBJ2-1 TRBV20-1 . CSASRPLAEYNEQFF TGCAGTGCTAGTCGCCCCCTAGCGGAATACAATGAGCAGTTCTTC
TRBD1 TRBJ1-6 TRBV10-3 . CAIRGPQGDNSPLHF TGTGCCATCAGGGGACCACAGGGGGATAATTCACCCCTCCACTTT
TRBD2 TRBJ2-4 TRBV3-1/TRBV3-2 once CASIGTSGRGAKNIQYF TGTGCCAGCATCGGGACTAGCGGGAGGGGAGCCAAAAACATTCAGTACTTC
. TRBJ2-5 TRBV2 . CASRTPRGWDETQYF TGTGCCAGCAGAACGCCCAGGGGTTGGGACGAGACCCAGTACTTC
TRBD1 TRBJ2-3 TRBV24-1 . CATSELGQGVAESSRSDTQYF TGTGCCACCAGTGAATTAGGACAGGGGGTTGCGGAATCCTCCCGCTCAGATACGCAGTATTTT
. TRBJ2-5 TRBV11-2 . CASSLRVYGGRRETQYF TGTGCCAGCAGCTTACGGGTTTACGGGGGAAGGAGGGAGACCCAGTACTTC
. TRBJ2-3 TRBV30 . CAQSSVSTDTQYF TGTGCCCAATCTAGCGTTAGCACAGATACGCAGTATTTT
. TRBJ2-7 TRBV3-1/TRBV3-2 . CASSQDLAYYEQYF TGTGCCAGCAGCCAAGATCTGGCATACTACGAGCAGTACTTC
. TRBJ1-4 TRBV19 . CASRGASNEKLFF TGTGCCAGTAGGGGAGCCTCGAATGAAAAACTGTTTTTT